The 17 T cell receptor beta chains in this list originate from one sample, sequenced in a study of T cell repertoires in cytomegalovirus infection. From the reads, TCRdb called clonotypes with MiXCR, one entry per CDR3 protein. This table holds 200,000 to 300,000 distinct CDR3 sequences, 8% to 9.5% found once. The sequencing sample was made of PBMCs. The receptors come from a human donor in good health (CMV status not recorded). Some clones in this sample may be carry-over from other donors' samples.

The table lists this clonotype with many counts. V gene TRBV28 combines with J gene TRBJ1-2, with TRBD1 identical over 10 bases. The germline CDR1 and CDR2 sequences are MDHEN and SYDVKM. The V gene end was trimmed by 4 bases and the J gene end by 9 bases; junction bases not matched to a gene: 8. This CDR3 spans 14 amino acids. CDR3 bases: TGTGCCAGCAGTTCGCCTGGACAGGGGGGTCGCTACACCTTC. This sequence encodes CASSSPGQGGRYTF.

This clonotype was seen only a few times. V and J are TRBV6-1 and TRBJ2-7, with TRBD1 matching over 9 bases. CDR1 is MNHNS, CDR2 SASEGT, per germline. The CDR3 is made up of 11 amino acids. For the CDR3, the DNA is TGTGCCAGCAGGATAGGACAGGGGCTCGTCGTG. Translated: CASRIGQGLVV.

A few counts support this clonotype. This CDR3 is CSVVRATGIRNTEAFF. CDR3 nucleotide sequence: TGCAGCGTTGTGAGGGCAACAGGGATAAGGAACACTGAAGCTTTCTTT. The chain combines TRBV29-1 with TRBJ1-1; TRBD1 is a possible D gene (6 bases). Germline loops: CDR1 SQVTM, CDR2 ANQGSEA. The CDR3 length is 16 residues. V lost 4 bases, J lost 1 base, and 19 bases lay in between. Together with reference TRBV29-1 and TRBJ1-1, the CDR3 gives the full variable domain: SAVISQKPSRDICQRGTSLTIQCQVDSQVTMMFWYRQQPGQSLTLIATANQGSEATYESGFVIDKFPISRPNLTFSTLTVSNMSPEDSSIYLCSVVRATGIRNTEAFFGQGTRLTVV.

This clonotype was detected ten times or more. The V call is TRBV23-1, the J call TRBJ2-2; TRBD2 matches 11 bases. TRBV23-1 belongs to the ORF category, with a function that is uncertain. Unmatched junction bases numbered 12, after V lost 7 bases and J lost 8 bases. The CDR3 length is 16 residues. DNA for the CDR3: TGCGCCAGCACCCCGAACTCTAGCGGGAGGAAAGGGGAGCTGTTTTTT. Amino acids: CASTPNSSGRKGELFF.

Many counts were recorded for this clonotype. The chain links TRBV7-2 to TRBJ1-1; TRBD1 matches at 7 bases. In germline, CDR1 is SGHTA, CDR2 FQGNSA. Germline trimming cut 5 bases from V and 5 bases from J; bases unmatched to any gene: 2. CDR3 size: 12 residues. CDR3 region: CASSTTGTEAFF. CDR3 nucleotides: TGTGCCAGCAGCACGACAGGGACTGAAGCTTTCTTT.

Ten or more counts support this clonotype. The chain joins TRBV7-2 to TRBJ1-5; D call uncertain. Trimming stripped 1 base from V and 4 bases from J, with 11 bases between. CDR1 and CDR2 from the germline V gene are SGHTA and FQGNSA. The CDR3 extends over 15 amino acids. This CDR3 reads CASSLVGRNNQPQHF. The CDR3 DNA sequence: TGTGCCAGCAGCTTAGTCGGACGGAATAATCAGCCCCAGCATTTT.

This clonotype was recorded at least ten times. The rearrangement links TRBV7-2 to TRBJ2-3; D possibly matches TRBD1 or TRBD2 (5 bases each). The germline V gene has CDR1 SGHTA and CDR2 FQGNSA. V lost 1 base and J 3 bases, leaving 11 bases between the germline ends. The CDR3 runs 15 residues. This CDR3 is CASSLEGWGTDTQYF. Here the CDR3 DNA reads TGTGCCAGCAGCTTAGAAGGTTGGGGGACAGATACGCAGTATTTT.

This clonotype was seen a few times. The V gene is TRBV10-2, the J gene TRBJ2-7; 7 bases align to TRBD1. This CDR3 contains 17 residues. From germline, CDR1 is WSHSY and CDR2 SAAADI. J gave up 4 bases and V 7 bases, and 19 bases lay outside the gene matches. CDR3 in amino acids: CASTLGRPGGVEYEQYF. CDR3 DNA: TGCGCCAGCACCTTAGGGAGACCAGGGGGTGTAGAATACGAGCAGTACTTC.

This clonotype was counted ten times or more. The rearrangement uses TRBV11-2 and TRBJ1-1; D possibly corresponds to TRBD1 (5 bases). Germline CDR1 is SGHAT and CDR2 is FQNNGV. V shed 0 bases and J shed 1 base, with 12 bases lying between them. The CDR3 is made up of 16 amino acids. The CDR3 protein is CASSLDLGTTNTEAFF. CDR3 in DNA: TGTGCCAGCAGCTTAGATCTAGGGACTACGAACACTGAAGCTTTCTTT.

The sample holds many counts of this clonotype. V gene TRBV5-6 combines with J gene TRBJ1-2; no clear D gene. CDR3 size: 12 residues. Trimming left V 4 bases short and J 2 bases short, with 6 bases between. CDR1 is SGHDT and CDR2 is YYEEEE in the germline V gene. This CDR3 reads CASSDPNYGYTF. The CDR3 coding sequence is TGTGCCAGCAGCGACCCGAACTATGGCTACACCTTC.

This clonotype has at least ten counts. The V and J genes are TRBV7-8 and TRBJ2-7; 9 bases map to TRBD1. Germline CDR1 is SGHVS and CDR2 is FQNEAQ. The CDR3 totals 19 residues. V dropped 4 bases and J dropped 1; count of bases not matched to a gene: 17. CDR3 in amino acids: CASSYTGTGWNLESYEQYF. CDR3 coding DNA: TGTGCCAGCAGCTATACCGGGACAGGGTGGAATTTGGAGTCCTACGAGCAGTACTTC.

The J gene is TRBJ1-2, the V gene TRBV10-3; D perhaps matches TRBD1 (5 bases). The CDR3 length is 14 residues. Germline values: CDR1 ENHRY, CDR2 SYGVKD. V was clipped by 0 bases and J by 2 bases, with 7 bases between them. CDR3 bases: TGTGCCATCAGTGAGTCGGGGGGAAACTATGGCTACACCTTC. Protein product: CAISESGGNYGYTF.

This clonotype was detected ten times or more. CDR3 in amino acids: CASSLYTEAFF. The CDR3 coding sequence is TGTGCCAGCAGTTTATACACTGAAGCTTTCTTT. The chain carries TRBV28 and TRBJ1-1; no clear D. Trimming shortened V by 1 base and J by 3 bases, and 0 bases separated the two germline ends. The CDR3 sequence is 11 residues long. The germline V gene encodes CDR1 MDHEN and CDR2 SYDVKM.

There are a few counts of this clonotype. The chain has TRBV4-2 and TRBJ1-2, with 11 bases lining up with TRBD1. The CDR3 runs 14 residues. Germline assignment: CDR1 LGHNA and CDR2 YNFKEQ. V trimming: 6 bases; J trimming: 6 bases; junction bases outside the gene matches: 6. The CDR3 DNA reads TGTGCCAGCAGTCGGACAGGGGGCAGGGATGGCTACACCTTC. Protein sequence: CASSRTGGRDGYTF.

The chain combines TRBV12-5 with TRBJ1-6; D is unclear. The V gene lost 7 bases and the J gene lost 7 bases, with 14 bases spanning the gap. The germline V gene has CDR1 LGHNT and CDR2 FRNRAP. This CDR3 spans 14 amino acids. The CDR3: CASAQDGGNSPLHF. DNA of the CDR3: TGTGCTAGTGCCCAGGACGGTGGAAATTCACCCCTCCACTTT.

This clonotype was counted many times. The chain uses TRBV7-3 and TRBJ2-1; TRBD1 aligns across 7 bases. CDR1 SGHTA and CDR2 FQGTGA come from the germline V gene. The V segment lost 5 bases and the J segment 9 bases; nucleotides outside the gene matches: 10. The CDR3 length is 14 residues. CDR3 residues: CASSPTSGGTEQFF. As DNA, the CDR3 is TGTGCCAGCAGCCCTACCTCAGGGGGTACTGAGCAGTTCTTC.

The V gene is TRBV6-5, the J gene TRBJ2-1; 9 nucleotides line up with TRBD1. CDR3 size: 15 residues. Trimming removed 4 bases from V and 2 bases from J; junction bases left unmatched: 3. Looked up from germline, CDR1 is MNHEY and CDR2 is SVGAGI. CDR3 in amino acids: CASSSTGGPYNEQFF. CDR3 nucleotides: TGTGCCAGCAGTTCGACAGGGGGTCCCTACAATGAGCAGTTCTTC.